This T cell receptor beta chain was profiled in a study of blood T cell repertoires in COVID-19. Looking at the study overall: Sites in the United States, Italy and Spain provided acute and convalescent COVID-19 samples. T cells, B-cell-depleted T cells, or PBMCs provided the cDNA or gDNA that served as material.

Here immunoSEQ multiplex PCR was the method, and the copy in TCRdb shows in-frame clones only, minus some. In the table there are a few hundred thousand clones, approximately 90% of which are singletons. The CDR3 is 15 residues long. The age range of participants was about 18 to 90 years, with residence in more than 20 US areas. Two negative PCRs, clearance, or symptom resolution had been documented for recovered Cohort 3 donors. The source material was PBMCs or T cells enriched from blood (not recorded which). This chain uses TRBV12-2 with TRBJ1-1; TRBD1 is the table's D call and was not checked against the DNA. TRBV12-2 is a pseudogene segment. The receptor was isolated from a woman aged 40 to 50 who had recovered from COVID-19. DNA of the CDR3: TGTGCAAGTCGCAACCGGGACAGAATGCGGAGTGAAGCTTTCTTT. It encodes CASRNRDRMRSEAFF.